The following is a T cell receptor (beta chain) sequence with its context. Its antigen is as yet unknown. With 5 bases clipped from V and 5 bases from J, the junction kept 20 bases outside the gene matches. In germline, CDR1 is KGHSH, CDR2 LQKENI. CDR3 length: 19 residues. The source of the sample is a study of cytomegalovirus exposure and HLA in healthy donors. The study, taken as a whole, reports: TRBV6-2, TRBV6-3 and some other V segments were unresolvable in 87-base-pair reads. Among the CMV-associated chains, a few were confirmed in vitro as specific for CMV antigens.

With 60 Vbeta and 13 Jbeta primers, the PCR was carried out. Using immunoSEQ multiplex PCR, the repertoire was profiled, and TCRdb retains in-frame clones only, with some absent. The sample gives about 82,000 clones, around 77% of which show up once; approximately 3.2% is in the top ten. This TCR was sampled from a man in his forties or fifties in good health and CMV-seronegative. What was sequenced was PBMCs. The gene calls are TRBV18 and TRBJ1-4, with TRBD1 identical over 7 bases. CDR3 sequence: CASSERQGSATSVNEKLFF. CDR3 bases: TGTGCCAGCTCAGAAAGACAGGGATCTGCGACATCCGTGAATGAAAAACTGTTTTTT.